This T cell receptor (beta chain) was retrieved from a study of blood T cell repertoires in COVID-19. Study overall: Whether acute or convalescent, the COVID-19 samples came from the United States, Italy and Spain.

The V gene lost 0 bases and the J gene lost 7 bases, with 11 bases spanning the gap. Per the germline V gene, CDR1 is SGHDT and CDR2 is YYEEEE. The CDR3 consists of 14 residues. Authors' processing steps: For nucleated cells, counts were estimated from reference gene primer amplification. TCRdb's table, derived via immunoSEQ multiplex PCR, lists solely in-frame clones and lacks some. The V and J calls and clone size are taken from that table; D and trimming were inferred from the DNA. The table shows 300,000 to 400,000 clones, with approximately 89% occurring only once. Patients from Seattle were sampled longitudinally, starting during active infection.

Input material: peripheral blood. The TCR sequence derives from a young woman with COVID-19, enrolled during active disease. The chain carries TRBV5-6 and TRBJ1-5, with D uncertain. The CDR3 protein is CASSLGGLVQPQHF. In nucleotides, the CDR3 is TGTGCCAGCAGCTTGGGAGGGTTGGTCCAGCCCCAGCATTTT. Drawing the rest from reference TRBV5-6 and TRBJ1-5, the complete variable domain is DAGVTQSPTHLIKTRGQQVTLRCSPKSGHDTVSWYQQALGQGPQFIFQYYEEEERQRGNFPDRFSGHQFPNYSSELNVNALLLGDSALYLCASSLGGLVQPQHFGDGTRLSIL.